The table lists the clone carrying this TCR beta chain with a few counts. Its antigen remains unidentified. This sample was included in a study of T-cell memory formation after mild COVID-19. TCRdb used MiXCR to reprocess the 5' RACE reads, holding one entry per CDR3 protein. This sample has hundreds of thousands of distinct CDR3 sequences, with about a sixth found just once. Study-level results: A subset of responding clones appeared in pre-infection memory, suggesting cross-reactive memory joined. Contracting clones, day 15 to 85, had balanced CD4/CD8, and later expanders favored CD4+. Those CD4+ clones that contracted were mainly in CM and EM (CD8+ ones in EMRA).

Trimming took off 1 base at V and 4 bases at J, with 14 bases between the two ends. This CDR3 is 15 amino acids long. Germline CDR1 SGHTA, CDR2 FQGNSA. The source is an adult woman who had mild COVID-19 (a few samples of this study predate the infection). Cell type and time point are not known. This chain uses TRBV7-2 with TRBJ2-7; D uncertain. What was sequenced was PBMCs or a T cell subset sorted from them (not recorded which). The CDR3 nucleotides are TGTGCCAGCAGCTTAGGAGCCCAGCTATTATACGAGCAGTACTTC. Protein sequence: CASSLGAQLLYEQYF. Filled out from reference TRBV7-2 and TRBJ2-7, the complete variable domain reads GAGVSQSPSNKVTEKGKDVELRCDPISGHTALYWYRQSLGQGLEFLIYFQGNSAPDKSGLPSDRFSAERTGGSVSTLTIQRTQQEDSAVYLCASSLGAQLLYEQYFGPGTRLTVT.